This T cell receptor (beta chain) originates from a study of T-cell reconstitution after alpha-beta-depleted transplantation in children. The V and J ends lost 6 bases and 7 bases respectively, with 10 bases between them. CDR1 is LNHDA, CDR2 SQIVND, per germline (reference sequence). The CDR3 is 12 amino acids. Unique molecular identifiers were incorporated when the TCRbeta library was constructed. TCRdb reprocessed the PCR reads via MiXCR and lists one record per CDR3 protein. The sample shows 250,000 to 300,000 distinct CDR3 sequences, roughly a tenth of them seen only once. The clonotype comes from a boy younger than two with acute myeloid leukemia, due to receive a stem cell transplant. V is TRBV19 and J is TRBJ2-1; D uncertain. This specimen was PBMCs, taken before TCRalphabeta/CD19-depleted stem cell transplant. In DNA, the CDR3 is TGTGCCAGTAGGACTTTGGGGAATGAGCAGTTCTTC. Translating gives CASRTLGNEQFF.